This T cell receptor beta chain derives from a study of shared clonotypes between healthy human individuals. Findings and limits, study-wide: Sequencing depth was expected to affect clonotype sharing among donors. A generally larger estimated richness was seen in naive subsets than in memory subsets. Sorted-subset sequencing, rarefaction showed, was incomplete despite large depth.

Libraries were prepared by immunoSEQ multiplex PCR; TCRdb keeps only in-frame clonotypes and omits some of them. The sample includes roughly 2.2 million clones, 85% to 95% of them seen just once. This CDR3 is built from 16 residues. The ends lost 6 bases at V and 4 bases at J; junction bases unmatched: 12. Germline V gene sequence: CDR1 SQVTM, CDR2 ANQGSEA. Comment on this clone: Its target is unknown.

The V call is TRBV29-1, the J call TRBJ2-1; 10 positions agree with TRBD1. This TCR was sampled from a man aged 18 to 29 in good health. Some clones in this sample may be carry-over from other donors' samples. The specimen was naive CD4+ T cells from PBMCs. The subset was: CD45RA+ positively selected. CDR3 sequence reads: CSVVTSGGQGYNEQFF. CDR3 DNA sequence: TGCAGCGTCGTTACCTCGGGGGGACAGGGGTACAATGAGCAGTTCTTC.